The clone carrying this TCR beta chain was detected many times. The antigen is not known. Preparation of the TCRbeta library was carried out with unique molecular identifiers. Each CDR3 protein is one row after TCRdb ran MiXCR on the PCR reads. Among around 450,000 distinct CDR3 sequences listed, over 40% were seen once. The data belong to a study of T-cell reconstitution after alpha-beta-depleted transplantation in children. V was clipped by 3 bases and J by 5 bases, with 11 bases between them. The CDR3 covers 12 residues. Looked up from germline, CDR1 is DFQATT and CDR2 is SNEGSKA (reference sequence). Study-level results: Expanded graft clones numbering several hundred reportedly gave rise to alpha-beta T cells about two months after transplant.

The chain combines TRBV20-1 with TRBJ2-7; no definite D call. The receptor comes from a girl aged 2 to 9 with aplastic anemia, due to receive a stem cell transplant. The input for sequencing was PBMCs, taken before TCRalphabeta/CD19-depleted stem cell transplant. CDR3 bases: TGCAGTGCTAGCCCCCAGGTCCACGAGCAGTACTTC. Its translation: CSASPQVHEQYF.